The present TCR beta chain was sequenced within a study of blood T cell repertoires in COVID-19. The overall study: The United States, Italy and Spain provided the acute and convalescent COVID-19 samples. Nucleic acid was either cDNA or gDNA, and it came from T cells, B-cell-depleted T cells, or PBMCs.

The V segment lost 2 bases and the J segment 2 bases; nucleotides outside the gene matches: 2. Germline CDR1 reads LNHDA; CDR2 reads SQIVND (reference sequence). The CDR3 extends over 14 amino acids. Study processing details: Reference gene primer amplification in the assay estimated nucleated cell counts. The method was immunoSEQ multiplex PCR; TCRdb's version includes in-frame clones alone and lacks a portion of them. Clonal size and the V and J genes are those of that table, whereas D and trimming came from the DNA. The data contain just over 95,000 clones, about nine tenths of them singletons. The sample was peripheral blood. The receptor was derived from a man in his fifties or sixties with acute or convalescent COVID-19. The chain links TRBV19 to TRBJ1-2, with 7 bases fitting TRBD1. The CDR3 reads CASSIPGQNYGYTF. DNA for the CDR3: TGTGCCAGTAGTATACCGGGACAGAACTATGGCTACACCTTC.